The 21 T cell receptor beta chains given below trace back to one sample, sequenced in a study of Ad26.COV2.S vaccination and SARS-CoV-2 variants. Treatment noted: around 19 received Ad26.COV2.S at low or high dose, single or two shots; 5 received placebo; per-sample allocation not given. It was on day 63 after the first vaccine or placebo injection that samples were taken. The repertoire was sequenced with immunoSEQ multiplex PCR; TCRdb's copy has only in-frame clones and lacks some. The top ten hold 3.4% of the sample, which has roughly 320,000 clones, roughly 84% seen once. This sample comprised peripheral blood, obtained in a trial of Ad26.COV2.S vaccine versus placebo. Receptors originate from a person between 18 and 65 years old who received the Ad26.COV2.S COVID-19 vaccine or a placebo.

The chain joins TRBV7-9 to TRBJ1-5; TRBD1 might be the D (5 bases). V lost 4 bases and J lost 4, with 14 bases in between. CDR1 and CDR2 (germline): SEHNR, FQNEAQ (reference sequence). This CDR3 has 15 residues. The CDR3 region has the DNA TGTGCCAGCAGCTCCACCCAGGGCCTAAATCAGCCCCAGCATTTT. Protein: CASSSTQGLNQPQHF.

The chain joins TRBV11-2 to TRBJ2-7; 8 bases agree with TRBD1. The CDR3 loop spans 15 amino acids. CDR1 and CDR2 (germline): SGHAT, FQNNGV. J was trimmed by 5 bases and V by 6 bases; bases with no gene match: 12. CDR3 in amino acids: CASRQFGQGNDEQYF. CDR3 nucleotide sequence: TGTGCCAGCAGACAATTCGGACAGGGTAACGACGAGCAGTACTTC.

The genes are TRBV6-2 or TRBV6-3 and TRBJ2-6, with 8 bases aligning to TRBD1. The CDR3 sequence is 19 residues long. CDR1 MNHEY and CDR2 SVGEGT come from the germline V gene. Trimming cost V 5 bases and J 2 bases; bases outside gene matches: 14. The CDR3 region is CASSTDRVMPLAGANVLTF. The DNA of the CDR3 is TGTGCCAGCAGTACGGACAGGGTGATGCCTCTAGCTGGGGCCAACGTCCTGACTTTC.

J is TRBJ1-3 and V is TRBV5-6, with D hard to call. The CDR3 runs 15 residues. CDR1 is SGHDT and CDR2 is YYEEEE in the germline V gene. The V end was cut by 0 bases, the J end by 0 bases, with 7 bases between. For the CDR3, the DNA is TGTGCCAGCAGCTTGGCGGCCCTCTCTGGAAACACCATATATTTT. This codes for CASSLAALSGNTIYF.

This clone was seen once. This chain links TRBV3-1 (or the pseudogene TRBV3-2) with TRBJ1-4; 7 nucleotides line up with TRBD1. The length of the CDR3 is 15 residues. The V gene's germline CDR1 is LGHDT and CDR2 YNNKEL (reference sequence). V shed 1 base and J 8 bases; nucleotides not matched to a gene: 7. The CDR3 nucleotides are TGTGCCAGCAGCCAAGCCGGGACAGATATCGAAAAACTGTTTTTT. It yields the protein CASSQAGTDIEKLFF.

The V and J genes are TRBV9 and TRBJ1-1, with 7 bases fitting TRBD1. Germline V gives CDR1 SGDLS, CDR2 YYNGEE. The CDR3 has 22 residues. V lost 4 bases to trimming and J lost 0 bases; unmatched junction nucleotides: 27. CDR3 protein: CASSPLPGDRNQRKDMNTEAFF. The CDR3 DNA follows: TGTGCCAGCAGCCCCCTTCCGGGGGACAGAAACCAGAGAAAGGATATGAACACTGAAGCTTTCTTT.

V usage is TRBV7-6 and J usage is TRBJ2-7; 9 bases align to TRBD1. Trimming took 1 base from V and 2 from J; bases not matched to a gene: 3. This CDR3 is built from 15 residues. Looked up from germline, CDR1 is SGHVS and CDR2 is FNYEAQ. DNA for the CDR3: TGTGCCAGCAGCTTAGACAGGGGGCTTACCTACGAGCAGTACTTC. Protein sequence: CASSLDRGLTYEQYF.

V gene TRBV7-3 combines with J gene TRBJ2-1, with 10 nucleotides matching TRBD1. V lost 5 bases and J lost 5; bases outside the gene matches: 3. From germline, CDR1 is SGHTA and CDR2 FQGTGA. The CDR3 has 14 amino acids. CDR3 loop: CASSAGTGDNEQFF. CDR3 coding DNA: TGTGCCAGCAGCGCCGGGACAGGGGACAATGAGCAGTTCTTC.

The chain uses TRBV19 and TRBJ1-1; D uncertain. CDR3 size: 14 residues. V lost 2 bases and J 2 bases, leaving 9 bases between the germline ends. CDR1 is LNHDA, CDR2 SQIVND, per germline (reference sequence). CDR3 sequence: CASSIYTVNTEAFF. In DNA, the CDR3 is TGTGCCAGTAGTATATATACAGTTAACACTGAAGCTTTCTTT.

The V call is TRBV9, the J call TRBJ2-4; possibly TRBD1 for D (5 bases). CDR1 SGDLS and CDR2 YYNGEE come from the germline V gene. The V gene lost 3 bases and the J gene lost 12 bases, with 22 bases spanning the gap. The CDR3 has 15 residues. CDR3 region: CASSGDSTNRATQYF. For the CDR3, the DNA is TGTGCCAGCAGCGGCGACAGTACAAATCGGGCGACTCAGTACTTC.

This chain's CDR3 is CASSQGQGAHGYTF. The CDR3, as DNA: TGTGCCAGCAGCCAAGGACAGGGGGCTCATGGCTACACCTTC. J is TRBJ1-2 and V is TRBV4-2, with 10 bases fitting TRBD1. V gave up 1 base and J gave up 6 bases; unmatched junction bases: 2. Germline assignment: CDR1 LGHNA and CDR2 YNFKEQ. The CDR3 is made up of 14 amino acids.

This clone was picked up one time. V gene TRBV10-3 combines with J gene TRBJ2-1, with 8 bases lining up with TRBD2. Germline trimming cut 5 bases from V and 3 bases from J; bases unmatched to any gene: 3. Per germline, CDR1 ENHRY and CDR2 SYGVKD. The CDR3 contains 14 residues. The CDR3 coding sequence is TGTGCCATCAGTTTAGCGGGGTTCTACAATGAGCAGTTCTTC. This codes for CAISLAGFYNEQFF.

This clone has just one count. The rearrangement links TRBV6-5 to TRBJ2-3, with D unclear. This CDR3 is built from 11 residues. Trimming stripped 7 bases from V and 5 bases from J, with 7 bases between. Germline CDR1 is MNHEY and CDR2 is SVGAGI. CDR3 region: CASTFQDTQYF. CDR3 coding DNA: TGTGCCAGCACCTTCCAAGATACGCAGTATTTT.

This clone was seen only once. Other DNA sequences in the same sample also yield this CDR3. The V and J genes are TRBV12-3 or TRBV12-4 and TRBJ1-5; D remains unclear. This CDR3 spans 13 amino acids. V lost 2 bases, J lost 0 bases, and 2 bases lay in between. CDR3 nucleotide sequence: TGTGCCAGCAGTTTAAGTAGCAATCAGCCCCAGCATTTT. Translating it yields CASSLSSNQPQHF.

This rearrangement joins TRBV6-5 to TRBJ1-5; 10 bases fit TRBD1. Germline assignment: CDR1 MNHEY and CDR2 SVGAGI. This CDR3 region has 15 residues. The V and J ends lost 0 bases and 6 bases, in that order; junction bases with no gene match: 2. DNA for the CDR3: TGTGCCAGCAGTTACTCTGGGACAGGGGTTCAGCCCCAGCATTTT. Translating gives CASSYSGTGVQPQHF.

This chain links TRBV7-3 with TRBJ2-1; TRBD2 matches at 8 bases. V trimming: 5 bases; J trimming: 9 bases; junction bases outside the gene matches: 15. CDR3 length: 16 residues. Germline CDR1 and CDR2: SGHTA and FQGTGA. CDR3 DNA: TGTGCCAGCAGCCCCGAGGGCGGGGGGTCCCCTAGTGAGCAGTTCTTC. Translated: CASSPEGGGSPSEQFF.

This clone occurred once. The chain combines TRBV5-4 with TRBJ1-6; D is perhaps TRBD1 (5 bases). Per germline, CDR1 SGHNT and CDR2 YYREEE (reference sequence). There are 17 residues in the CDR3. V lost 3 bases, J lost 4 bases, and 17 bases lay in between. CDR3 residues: CASSSAGRTNYNSPLHF. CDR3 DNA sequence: TGTGCCAGCAGCTCGGCGGGACGGACAAATTATAATTCACCCCTCCACTTT.

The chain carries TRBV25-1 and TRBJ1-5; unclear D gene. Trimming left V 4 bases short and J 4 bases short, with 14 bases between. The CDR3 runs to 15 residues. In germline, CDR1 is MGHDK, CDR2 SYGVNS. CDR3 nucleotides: TGTGCCAGCAGTGCAACGGACGGCTGGAATCAGCCCCAGCATTTT. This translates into CASSATDGWNQPQHF.

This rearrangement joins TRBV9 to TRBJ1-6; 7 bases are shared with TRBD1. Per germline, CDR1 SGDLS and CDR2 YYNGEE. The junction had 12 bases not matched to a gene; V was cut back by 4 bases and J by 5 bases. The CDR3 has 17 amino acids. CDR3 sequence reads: CASSPSPGTANNSPLHF. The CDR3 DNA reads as TGTGCCAGCAGCCCCAGCCCAGGGACAGCTAATAATTCACCCCTCCACTTT.

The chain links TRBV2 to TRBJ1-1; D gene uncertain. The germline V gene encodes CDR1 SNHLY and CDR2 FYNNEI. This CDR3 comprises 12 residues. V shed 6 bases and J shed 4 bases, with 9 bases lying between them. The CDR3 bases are TGTGCCAGCAGCCTTATCGGCACTGAAGCTTTCTTT. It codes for CASSLIGTEAFF. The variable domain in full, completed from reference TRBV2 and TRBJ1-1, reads EPEVTQTPSHQVTQMGQEVILRCVPISNHLYFYWYRQILGQKVEFLVSFYNNEISEKSEIFDDQFSVERPDGSNFTLKIRSTKLEDSAMYFCASSLIGTEAFFGQGTRLTVV.

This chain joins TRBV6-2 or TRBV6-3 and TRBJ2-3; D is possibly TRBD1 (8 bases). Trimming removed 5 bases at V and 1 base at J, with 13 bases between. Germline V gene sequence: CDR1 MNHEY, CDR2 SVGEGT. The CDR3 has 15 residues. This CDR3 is CASSPQGGGTDTQYF. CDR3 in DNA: TGTGCCAGCAGTCCACAGGGGGGGGGCACAGATACGCAGTATTTT.